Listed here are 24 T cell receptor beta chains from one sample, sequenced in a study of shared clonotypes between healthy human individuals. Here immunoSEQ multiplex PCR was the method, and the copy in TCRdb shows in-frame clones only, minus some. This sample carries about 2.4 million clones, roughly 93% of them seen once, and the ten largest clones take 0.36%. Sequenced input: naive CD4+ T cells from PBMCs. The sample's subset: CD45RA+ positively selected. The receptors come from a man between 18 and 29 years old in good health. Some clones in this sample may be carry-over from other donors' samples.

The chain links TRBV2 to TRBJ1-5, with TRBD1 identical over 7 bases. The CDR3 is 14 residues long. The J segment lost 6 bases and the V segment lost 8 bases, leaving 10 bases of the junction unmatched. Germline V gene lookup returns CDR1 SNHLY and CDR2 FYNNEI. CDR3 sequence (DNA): TGTGCCAGCTCGGGACAGCGACTTCTTCAGCCCCAGCATTTT. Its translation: CASSGQRLLQPQHF. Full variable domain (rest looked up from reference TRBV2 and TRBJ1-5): EPEVTQTPSHQVTQMGQEVILRCVPISNHLYFYWYRQILGQKVEFLVSFYNNEISEKSEIFDDQFSVERPDGSNFTLKIRSTKLEDSAMYFCASSGQRLLQPQHFGDGTRLSIL.

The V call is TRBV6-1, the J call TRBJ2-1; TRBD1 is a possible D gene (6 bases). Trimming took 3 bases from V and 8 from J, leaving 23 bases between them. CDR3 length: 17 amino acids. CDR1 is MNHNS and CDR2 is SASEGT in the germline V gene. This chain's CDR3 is CASSDLFTGIRSDEQFF. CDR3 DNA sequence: TGTGCCAGCAGTGACCTCTTTACAGGGATCAGGTCGGATGAGCAGTTCTTC.

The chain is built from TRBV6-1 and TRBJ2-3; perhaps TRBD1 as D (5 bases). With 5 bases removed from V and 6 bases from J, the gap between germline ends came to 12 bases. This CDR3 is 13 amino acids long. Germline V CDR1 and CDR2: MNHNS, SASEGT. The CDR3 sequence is CASSSRVPDTQYF. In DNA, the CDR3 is TGTGCCAGCAGTTCCAGGGTTCCCGATACGCAGTATTTT.

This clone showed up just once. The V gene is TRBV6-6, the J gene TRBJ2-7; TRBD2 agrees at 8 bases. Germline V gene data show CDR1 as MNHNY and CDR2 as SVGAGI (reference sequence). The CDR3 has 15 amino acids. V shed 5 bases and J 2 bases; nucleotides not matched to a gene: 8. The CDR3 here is CASSHTGAGAYEQYF. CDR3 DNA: TGTGCCAGCAGTCATACGGGAGCGGGAGCCTACGAGCAGTACTTC.

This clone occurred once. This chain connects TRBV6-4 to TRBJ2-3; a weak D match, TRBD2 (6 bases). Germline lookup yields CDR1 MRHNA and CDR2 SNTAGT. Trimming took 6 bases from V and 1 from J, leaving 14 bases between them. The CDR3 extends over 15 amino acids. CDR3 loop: CASSRGASGTDTQYF. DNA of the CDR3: TGTGCCAGCAGCCGCGGGGCATCGGGCACAGATACGCAGTATTTT.

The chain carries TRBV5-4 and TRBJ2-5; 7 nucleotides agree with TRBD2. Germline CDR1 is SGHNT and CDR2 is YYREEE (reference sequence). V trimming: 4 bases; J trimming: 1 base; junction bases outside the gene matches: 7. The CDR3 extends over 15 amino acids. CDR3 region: CASSRRLAGQETQYF. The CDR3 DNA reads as TGTGCCAGCAGCCGACGGTTAGCGGGCCAAGAGACCCAGTACTTC. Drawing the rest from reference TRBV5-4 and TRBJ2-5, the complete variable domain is ETGVTQSPTHLIKTRGQQVTLRCSSQSGHNTVSWYQQALGQGPQFIFQYYREEENGRGNFPPRFSGLQFPNYSSELNVNALELDDSALYLCASSRRLAGQETQYFGPGTRLLVL.

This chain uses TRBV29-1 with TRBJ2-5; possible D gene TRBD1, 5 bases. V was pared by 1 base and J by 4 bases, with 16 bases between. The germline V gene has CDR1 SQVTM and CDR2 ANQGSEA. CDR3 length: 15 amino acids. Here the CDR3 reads CSVEVYRTSLETQYF. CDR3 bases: TGCAGCGTTGAAGTTTACAGGACCAGCTTAGAGACCCAGTACTTC.

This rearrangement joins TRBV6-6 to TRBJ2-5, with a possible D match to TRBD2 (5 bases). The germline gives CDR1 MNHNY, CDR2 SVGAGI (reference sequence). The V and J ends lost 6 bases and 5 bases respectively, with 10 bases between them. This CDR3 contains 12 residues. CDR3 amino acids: CASRRPGETQYF. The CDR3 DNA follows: TGTGCCAGCAGAAGACCGGGGGAGACCCAGTACTTC.

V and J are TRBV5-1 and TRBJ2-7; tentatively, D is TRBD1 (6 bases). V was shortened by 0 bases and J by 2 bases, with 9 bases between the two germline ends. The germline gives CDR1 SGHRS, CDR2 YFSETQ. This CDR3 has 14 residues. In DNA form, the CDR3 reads TGCGCCAGCAGCTTGGGGACAGATACCTACGAGCAGTACTTC. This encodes CASSLGTDTYEQYF.

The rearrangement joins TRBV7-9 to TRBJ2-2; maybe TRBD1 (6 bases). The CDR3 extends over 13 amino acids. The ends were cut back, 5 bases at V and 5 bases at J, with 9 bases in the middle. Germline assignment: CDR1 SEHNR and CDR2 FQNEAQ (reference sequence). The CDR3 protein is CASSPGQTGELFF. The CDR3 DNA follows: TGTGCCAGCAGCCCCGGACAGACCGGGGAGCTGTTTTTT.

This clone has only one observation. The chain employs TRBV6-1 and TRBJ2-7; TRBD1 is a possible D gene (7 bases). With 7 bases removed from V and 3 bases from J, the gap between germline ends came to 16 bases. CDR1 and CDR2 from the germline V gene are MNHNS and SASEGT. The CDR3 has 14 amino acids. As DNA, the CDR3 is TGTGCCAGCATGCGGGACAGCGGAGTCTACGAGCAGTACTTC. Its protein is CASMRDSGVYEQYF.

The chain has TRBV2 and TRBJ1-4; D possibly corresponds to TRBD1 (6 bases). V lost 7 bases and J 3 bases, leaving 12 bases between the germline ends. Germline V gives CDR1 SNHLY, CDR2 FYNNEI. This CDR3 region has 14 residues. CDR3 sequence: CASNRGAANEKLFF. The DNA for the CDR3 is TGTGCCAGCAATAGGGGGGCGGCTAATGAAAAACTGTTTTTT.

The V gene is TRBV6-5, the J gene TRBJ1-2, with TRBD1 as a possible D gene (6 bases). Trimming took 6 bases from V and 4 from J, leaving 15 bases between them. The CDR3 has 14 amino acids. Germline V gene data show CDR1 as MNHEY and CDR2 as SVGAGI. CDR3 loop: CASRPLQGTYGYTF. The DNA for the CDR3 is TGTGCCAGCAGACCGTTACAGGGAACCTATGGCTACACCTTC.

The CDR3, as DNA: TGTGCCAGCAATTCCTTTGGCAGGGCCTATGGCTACACCTTC. This encodes CASNSFGRAYGYTF. The chain joins TRBV28 to TRBJ1-2, with TRBD1 as a possible D gene (5 bases). The germline V gene has CDR1 MDHEN and CDR2 SYDVKM. The CDR3 is 14 amino acids. V was shortened by 7 bases and J by 4 bases, with 16 bases between the two germline ends.

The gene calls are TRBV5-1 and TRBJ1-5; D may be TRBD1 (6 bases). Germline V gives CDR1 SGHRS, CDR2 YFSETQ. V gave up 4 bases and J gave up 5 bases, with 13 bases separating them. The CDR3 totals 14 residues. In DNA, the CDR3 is TGCGCCAGCAGCATCGGGACAACCGATCAGCCCCAGCATTTT. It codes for CASSIGTTDQPQHF.

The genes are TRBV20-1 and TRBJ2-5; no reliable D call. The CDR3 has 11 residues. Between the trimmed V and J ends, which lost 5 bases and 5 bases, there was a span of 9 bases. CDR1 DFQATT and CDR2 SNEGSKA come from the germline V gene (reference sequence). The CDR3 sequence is CSAEIRETQYF. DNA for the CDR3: TGCAGTGCTGAGATAAGGGAGACCCAGTACTTC.

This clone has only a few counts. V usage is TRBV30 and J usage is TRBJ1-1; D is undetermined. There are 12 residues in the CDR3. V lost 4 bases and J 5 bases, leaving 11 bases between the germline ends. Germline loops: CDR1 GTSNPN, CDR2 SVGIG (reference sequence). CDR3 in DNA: TGTGCCTGGACATCGGGTGGAACTGAAGCTTTCTTT. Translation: CAWTSGGTEAFF.

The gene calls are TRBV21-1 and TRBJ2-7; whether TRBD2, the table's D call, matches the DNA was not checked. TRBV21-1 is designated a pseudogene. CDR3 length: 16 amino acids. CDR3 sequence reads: CASSKLSSGRYHEQYF. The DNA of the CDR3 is TGTGCCAGCAGCAAATTGAGTAGCGGGAGGTACCACGAGCAGTACTTC.

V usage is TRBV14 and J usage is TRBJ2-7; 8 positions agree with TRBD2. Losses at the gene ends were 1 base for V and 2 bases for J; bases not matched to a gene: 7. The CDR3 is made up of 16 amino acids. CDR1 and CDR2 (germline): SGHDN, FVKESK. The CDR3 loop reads CASSQGSGSITYEQYF. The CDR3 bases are TGTGCCAGCAGCCAAGGAAGCGGGAGCATAACCTACGAGCAGTACTTC.

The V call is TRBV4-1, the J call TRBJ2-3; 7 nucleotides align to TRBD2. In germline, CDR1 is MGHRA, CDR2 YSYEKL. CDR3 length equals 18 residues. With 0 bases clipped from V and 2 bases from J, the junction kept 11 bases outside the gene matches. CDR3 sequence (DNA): TGCGCCAGCAGCCAAGAGATTACCACCGGGACTAACACAGATACGCAGTATTTT. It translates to CASSQEITTGTNTDTQYF.

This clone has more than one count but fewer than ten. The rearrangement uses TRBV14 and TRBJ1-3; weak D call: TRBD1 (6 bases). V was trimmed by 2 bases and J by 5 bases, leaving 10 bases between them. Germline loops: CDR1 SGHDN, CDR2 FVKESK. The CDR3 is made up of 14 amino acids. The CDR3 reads CASSQPGQRNTIYF. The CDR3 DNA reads TGTGCCAGCAGCCAACCGGGACAAAGAAACACCATATATTTT.

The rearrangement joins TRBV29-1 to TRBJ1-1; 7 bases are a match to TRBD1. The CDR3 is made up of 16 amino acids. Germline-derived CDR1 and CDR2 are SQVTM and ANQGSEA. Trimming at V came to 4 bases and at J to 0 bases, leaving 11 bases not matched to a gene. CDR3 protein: CSVVAPGTAMNTEAFF. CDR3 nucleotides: TGCAGCGTTGTAGCGCCCGGGACAGCTATGAACACTGAAGCTTTCTTT. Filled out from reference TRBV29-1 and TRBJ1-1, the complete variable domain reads SAVISQKPSRDICQRGTSLTIQCQVDSQVTMMFWYRQQPGQSLTLIATANQGSEATYESGFVIDKFPISRPNLTFSTLTVSNMSPEDSSIYLCSVVAPGTAMNTEAFFGQGTRLTVV.

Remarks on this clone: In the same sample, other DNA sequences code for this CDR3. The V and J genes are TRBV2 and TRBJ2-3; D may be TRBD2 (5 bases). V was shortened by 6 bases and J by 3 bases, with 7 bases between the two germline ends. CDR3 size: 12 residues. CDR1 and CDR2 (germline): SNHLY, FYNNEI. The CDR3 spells CASRRETDTQYF. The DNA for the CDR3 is TGTGCCAGCAGAAGGGAGACAGATACGCAGTATTTT.

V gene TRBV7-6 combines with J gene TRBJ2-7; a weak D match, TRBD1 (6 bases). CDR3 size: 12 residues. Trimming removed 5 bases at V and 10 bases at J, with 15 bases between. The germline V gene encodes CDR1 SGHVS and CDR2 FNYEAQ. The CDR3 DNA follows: TGTGCCAGCAGCCCCGGGACACAGGAACAGTACTTC. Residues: CASSPGTQEQYF.